The clone carrying this T cell receptor (beta chain) was counted between two and nine times. The antigen is unknown. The data derive from a study of T cells after yellow fever vaccination. Study observations and caveats: Reappearing after the booster were most of the clones from primary vaccination (about 96% CD4, approximately 86% CD8). Contamination of FACS-sorted repertoires by abundant clonotypes from the bulk population could occur.

Template-switching 5'RACE yielded the TCR cDNA; a universal primer site and UMIs were added in the process. TCRdb re-called the 5' RACE reads through MiXCR, storing one row per CDR3 protein. This sample has 150,000 to 200,000 distinct CDR3 sequences, with approximately 6.2% found just once. This CDR3 comprises 14 residues. The germline V and J ends were trimmed by 0 bases and 7 bases, with 12 bases remaining between them. The germline V gene has CDR1 LGHDT and CDR2 YNNKEL (reference sequence). The material was CD4+ T cells sorted from PBMCs, obtained on the day of the first yellow fever vaccination. This TCR was sampled from a man aged 18 to 29 who received the YFV17D yellow fever vaccine. This chain links TRBV3-1 with TRBJ2-5; D is unclear. Here the CDR3 reads CASSQDLSTGTQYF. CDR3 DNA: TGTGCCAGCAGCCAAGATCTGTCGACGGGGACCCAGTACTTC.